A selection of T cell receptor beta chains follows, all from one sample in a study of blood T cell repertoires in COVID-19. The method was immunoSEQ multiplex PCR; TCRdb's version includes in-frame clones alone and lacks a portion of them. The sample yields 190,000 or so clones, 70% to 90% seen once. What was sequenced was peripheral blood. Receptors originate from a man aged 40-55 years with active or convalescent COVID-19. Each CDR3 is given with its conserved first and last residue. A D gene is named only where the DNA matches it firmly. Clone size is shown for a subset of rows, as once, few, many or a class of expanded clone.

j_call d_call v_call clone_size cdr3_nt cdr3_aa
TRBJ2-3 TRBD2 TRBV7-2 . TGTGCCAGCAGCCCTGTTCCCCCGGCTAGCGGGGGGCCGAATACGCAGTATTTT CASSPVPPASGGPNTQYF
TRBJ2-7 TRBD1 TRBV5-1 . TGCGCCAGCAGCCCGGGACAGGGCCTTGTCGAGCAGTACTTC CASSPGQGLVEQYF
TRBJ2-3 TRBD2 TRBV29-1 . TGCAGCGTTGTGCCTAGCGGGGGGGTTGCAGATACGCAGTATTTT CSVVPSGGVADTQYF
TRBJ1-1 . TRBV7-8 . TGTGCCAGCTGGGGGCAACCGAACACTGAAGCTTTCTTT CASWGQPNTEAFF
TRBJ2-7 . TRBV19 . TGTGCCAGTAGTATCCCCCTCCCGGGGGTCGAGCAGTACTTC CASSIPLPGVEQYF
TRBJ1-2 TRBD1 TRBV7-9 . TGTGCCAGCAGGACGACAGGGGACTATGGCTACACCTTC CASRTTGDYGYTF
TRBJ1-6 . TRBV28 . TGTGCCATCCTGGGCCCCTTCCTTAATTCACCCCTCCACTTT CAILGPFLNSPLHF
TRBJ2-5 . TRBV30 . TGTGCCTGGAGTAAGCTAGCCCAGCAAGAGACCCAGTACTTC CAWSKLAQQETQYF
TRBJ2-1 TRBD2 TRBV10-1 . TGCGCCAGCAGTGAGGGGGGACTAGCGGATGAGCAGTTCTTC CASSEGGLADEQFF
TRBJ1-4 . TRBV10-3 . TGTGCCATCGGTCAGGGGTCTAATGAAAAACTGTTTTTT CAIGQGSNEKLFF
TRBJ1-2 TRBD1 TRBV3-1/TRBV3-2 . TGTGCCAGCAGCCTTGCGGGACAGAACTATGGCTACACCTTC CASSLAGQNYGYTF
TRBJ2-3 TRBD2 TRBV18 . TGTGCCAGCTCACCGACTAGCGGGGGGGCACCAGATACGCAGTATTTT CASSPTSGGAPDTQYF
TRBJ2-6 TRBD2 TRBV4-1 . TGCGCCCGCAGCCACGACGACTCTCTAGCGGTTAGCTCTGGGGCCAACGTCCTGACTTTC CARSHDDSLAVSSGANVLTF
TRBJ2-7 . TRBV2 once TGTGCCAGCAGTGAGGGGCGGTACGAGCAGTACTTC CASSEGRYEQYF
TRBJ1-2 . TRBV4-2 . TGTGCCAGCAGCCAAGGGGCAGAACCTAACTATGGCTACACCTTC CASSQGAEPNYGYTF
TRBJ2-7 TRBD2 TRBV3-1/TRBV3-2 . TGTGCCAGCAGCCGGCATAGCGGGGGCTCTAGCTCCTACGAGCAGTACTTC CASSRHSGGSSSYEQYF
TRBJ2-1 TRBD1 TRBV9 . TGTGCCAGCAGCGCCGACCATGGACAGGGTATCTACAATGAGCAGTTCTTC CASSADHGQGIYNEQFF
TRBJ2-5 TRBD2 TRBV6-2/TRBV6-3 . TGTGCCAGCAGTCGCCGCTCCGCGGGGGGACTGCAAGAGACCCAGTACTTC CASSRRSAGGLQETQYF
TRBJ2-5 . TRBV7-7 once TGTGCTAGCAGCCCTCTGGGGGGGCGCGTCGGAGAGACCCAGTACTTC CASSPLGGRVGETQYF
TRBJ1-1 TRBD1 TRBV5-6 . TGTGCCAGCAGCCCCGACAGGGGTAGGTACACTGAAGCTTTCTTT CASSPDRGRYTEAFF
TRBJ2-5 TRBD1 TRBV7-8 few TGTGCCAGCAGCGCGGACAGGGGGTCCCGAGAGACCCAGTACTTC CASSADRGSRETQYF
TRBJ1-6 TRBD1 TRBV3-1/TRBV3-2 . TGTGCCAGCAGCCTGGGACAGATTGAAGATTCACCCCTCCACTTT CASSLGQIEDSPLHF
TRBJ2-7 . TRBV5-1 . TGCGCCAGCAGCTCAGGGGCCACCAGCTCCTACGAGCAGTACTTC CASSSGATSSYEQYF
TRBJ1-2 . TRBV27 . TGTGCCAGCAGTCCCCTCGGACAGTTTCTAGGGGATGGCTACACCTTC CASSPLGQFLGDGYTF
TRBJ1-1 . TRBV6-5 . TGTGCCAGCAAAACCTGGGGGGGGGAAGCTTTCTTT CASKTWGGEAFF
TRBJ2-7 TRBD1 TRBV6-5 . TGTGCCAGCAGTAACACAGGGGGCGCATCCTACGAGCAGTACTTC CASSNTGGASYEQYF
TRBJ1-1 TRBD1 TRBV6-1 . TGTGCCAGCAGTGCGAGGGGTGGGGACAGGACGAACGCTGAAGCTTTCTTT CASSARGGDRTNAEAFF
TRBJ2-5 . TRBV10-3 . TGTGCCATCAGTGAATCAGCGGCCCAAGAGACCCAGTACTTC CAISESAAQETQYF
TRBJ2-3 TRBD2 TRBV6-6 many TGTGCCAGCAGTTACGGGGGGGATACAGATACGCAGTATTTT CASSYGGDTDTQYF
TRBJ2-1 TRBD1 TRBV7-3 . TGTGCCAGCAGCTCCGACAGGGGAACCTACAATGAGCAGTTCTTC CASSSDRGTYNEQFF
TRBJ1-2 TRBD1 TRBV18 . TGTGCCAGCTCACCGGGACAGGGTGGTGGCTACACCTTC CASSPGQGGGYTF
TRBJ2-1 TRBD1 TRBV7-2 few TGTGCCAGCAGTTTGCGACAGGGTGGCAATGAGCAGTTCTTC CASSLRQGGNEQFF
TRBJ2-2 TRBD1 TRBV30 . TGTGCCTGGGGCAGGGGGCTAGCAGGCGGGGAGCTGTTTTTT CAWGRGLAGGELFF
TRBJ2-7 . TRBV14 . TGTGCCAGCAGCCAAACCAGGGAACCCTACGAGCAGTACTTC CASSQTREPYEQYF
TRBJ2-2 . TRBV27 . TGTGCCAGCAGTTTGGCAGGAATTAACACCGGGGAGCTGTTTTTT CASSLAGINTGELFF
TRBJ1-3 . TRBV7-6 few TGTGCCAGCAGCCGGTCCAGGCCTGGGTCTGGAAACACCATATATTTT CASSRSRPGSGNTIYF
TRBJ1-1 . TRBV27 once TGTGCCAGCAGTTCGGGGACAGAAGCTTTCTTT CASSSGTEAFF
TRBJ1-1 . TRBV7-2 . TGTGCCAGCAGTCCCGATATCACACTACAGGCCAGCTTT CASSPDITLQASF
TRBJ1-1 . TRBV7-3 . TGTGCCAGCAGCTTTACAGGGAACACTGAAGCTTTCTTT CASSFTGNTEAFF
TRBJ1-1 . TRBV6-5 . TGTGCCAGCACGGTTCAAGGGGTTACTGAAGCTTTCTTT CASTVQGVTEAFF
TRBJ2-7 . TRBV7-9 . TGTGCCAGCAGCGACACTAGGAGCTCCTACGAGCAGTACTTC CASSDTRSSYEQYF
TRBJ1-1 TRBD1 TRBV9 . TGTGCCAGCAGCGTTCAGACTGACAGGGGCTCGGGTCGAGCTTTCTTT CASSVQTDRGSGRAFF